What follows are 5 T cell receptor beta chains derived from one specimen sequenced in a study of memory CD4+ T cells and cytomegalovirus serostatus. The sort gate was single viable CD3+CD4+CD8-CD45RO+ cells for memory CD4+ T cells. The method was immunoSEQ multiplex PCR; TCRdb's version includes in-frame clones alone and lacks a portion of them. The data show around 40,000 clones, with 75% to 80% seen just once and approximately 0.78% held by the top ten. The sample consisted of memory CD4+ T cells from blood. The source of these receptors is an adult in good health and CMV-seronegative.

This clone was recorded once. The chain links TRBV30 to TRBJ2-7, with D maybe TRBD2 (7 bases). Germline CDR1 reads GTSNPN; CDR2 reads SVGIG (reference sequence). This CDR3 region has 13 residues. Trimming stripped 2 bases from V and 3 bases from J, with 11 bases between. The CDR3 DNA reads TGTGCCTGGAGTCTCGGGGGGCTCTACGAGCAGTACTTC. This sequence encodes CAWSLGGLYEQYF.

The CDR3 coding sequence is TGTGCCAGTAGCCCGGGCTTGGAGCCCCAATGGGATGGCTACACCTTC. Its protein is CASSPGLEPQWDGYTF. J is TRBJ1-2 and V is TRBV27; no clear D. The germline V gene has CDR1 MNHEY and CDR2 SMNVEV (reference sequence). The CDR3 runs to 16 residues. The germline V and J ends were trimmed by 9 bases and 6 bases, with 26 bases remaining between them.

This clone was seen more than once but under ten times. The J gene is TRBJ1-5, the V gene TRBV30, with TRBD1 as a possible D gene (5 bases). V was trimmed by 3 bases and J by 5 bases, leaving 14 bases between them. The CDR3 consists of 14 residues. Per germline, CDR1 GTSNPN and CDR2 SVGIG (reference sequence). In nucleotides, the CDR3 is TGTGCCTGGAGCCGCCGGGACGGGGATCAGCCCCAGCATTTT. Its translation: CAWSRRDGDQPQHF.

This chain connects TRBV6-1 to TRBJ2-7, with no clear D. The CDR3 spans 13 residues. V was clipped by 6 bases and J by 3 bases, with 12 bases between them. The germline V gene has CDR1 MNHNS and CDR2 SASEGT. The CDR3, as DNA: TGTGCCAGCAGGAACAGTTGGAGCTACGAGCAGTACTTC. This translates into CASRNSWSYEQYF.

The rearrangement joins TRBV5-6 to TRBJ2-2; D call uncertain. The CDR3 loop spans 15 amino acids. Germline V gene lookup returns CDR1 SGHDT and CDR2 YYEEEE. Trimming took off 0 bases at V and 5 bases at J, with 11 bases between the two ends. The CDR3 DNA follows: TGTGCCAGCAGCTTGGCGGCAGTTTTTACCGGGGAGCTGTTTTTT. This gives the protein CASSLAAVFTGELFF.